The 14 T cell receptor beta chains reported below all come from one sample, sequenced in a study of T cell responses to AZD1222 COVID-19 vaccine. Only in-frame clones appear in the TCRdb table, and some are missing; sequencing was by immunoSEQ multiplex PCR. The sample has 95,000 to 110,000 clones; around nine tenths are singletons. Sequenced here: peripheral blood, sampled 28 days after the second dose of the MenACWY control vaccine. These receptors were obtained from an adult who received the MenACWY meningococcal vaccine as a control.

The sample holds one count of this clone. The chain recombines TRBV27 with TRBJ1-5; 10 nucleotides line up with TRBD1. The CDR3 length is 17 residues. Germline trimming cut 5 bases from V and 4 bases from J; bases unmatched to any gene: 11. Germline CDR1 reads MNHEY; CDR2 reads SMNVEV (reference sequence). CDR3 DNA sequence: TGTGCCAGCAGTCAAGGACAGGGGGATGTTTGGAATCAGCCCCAGCATTTT. This codes for CASSQGQGDVWNQPQHF.

This rearrangement joins TRBV29-1 to TRBJ2-7, with a tentative D call TRBD2 (5 bases). The germline V and J ends were trimmed by 5 bases and 0 bases, with 17 bases remaining between them. The CDR3 sequence is 15 residues long. The germline V gene encodes CDR1 SQVTM and CDR2 ANQGSEA. The CDR3: CSVLGRLGSSYEQYF. Written as DNA, the CDR3 is TGCAGCGTTTTGGGCCGGTTGGGGAGCTCCTACGAGCAGTACTTC.

The CDR3 sequence is CASSLTGRSQEKLFF. CDR3 bases: TGCGCCAGCAGCTTAACCGGACGGAGCCAAGAAAAACTGTTTTTT. The V and J genes are TRBV5-1 and TRBJ1-4; D remains unclear. V was cut by 2 bases and J by 8 bases, with 16 bases left in between. The CDR3 extends over 15 amino acids. Germline V lookup: CDR1 SGHRS, CDR2 YFSETQ. The whole variable domain, filled in from reference TRBV5-1 and TRBJ1-4, reads KAGVTQTPRYLIKTRGQQVTLSCSPISGHRSVSWYQQTPGQGLQFLFEYFSETQRNKGNFPGRFSGRQFSNSRSEMNVSTLELGDSALYLCASSLTGRSQEKLFFGSGTQLSVL.

The rearrangement links TRBV28 to TRBJ2-7, with no clear D. Between the trimmed V and J ends, which lost 5 bases and 6 bases, there was a span of 11 bases. CDR1 is MDHEN and CDR2 is SYDVKM in the germline V gene. The CDR3 sequence is 12 residues long. The CDR3 spells CASSLTVGEQYF. For the CDR3, the DNA is TGTGCCAGCAGTCTGACGGTGGGCGAGCAGTACTTC.

The rearrangement links TRBV20-1 to TRBJ1-1; TRBD1 matches 8 bases. CDR3 length: 14 residues. The germline V gene encodes CDR1 DFQATT and CDR2 SNEGSKA (reference sequence). V was clipped by 3 bases and J by 6 bases; unmatched bases: 9. This CDR3 reads CSASDHRGTPEAFF. The CDR3 coding sequence is TGCAGTGCTAGTGATCACAGGGGGACACCTGAAGCTTTCTTT.

This clone was seen a handful of times. The chain links TRBV15 to TRBJ2-7; D may be TRBD1 or TRBD2 (6 bases each). CDR1 and CDR2 (germline): LNHNV, YYDKDF (reference sequence). Trimming removed 0 bases at V and 6 bases at J, with 18 bases between. This CDR3 contains 16 residues. CDR3 nucleotides: TGTGCCACCAGCAGAGATTGGGTAGGGGGAGGCCTCGAGCAGTACTTC. Amino acids: CATSRDWVGGGLEQYF.

The chain links TRBV28 to TRBJ1-5; 7 nucleotides match TRBD1. The CDR3 contains 18 residues. Germline trimming cut 3 bases from V and 0 bases from J; bases unmatched to any gene: 11. Per germline, CDR1 MDHEN and CDR2 SYDVKM. The CDR3 DNA is TGTGCCAGCAGTTTCGGAGGGGGCAACGGGGGTAGCAATCAGCCCCAGCATTTT. Protein sequence: CASSFGGGNGGSNQPQHF.

The gene calls are TRBV5-1 and TRBJ2-7; D is uncertain. The germline V gene has CDR1 SGHRS and CDR2 YFSETQ. Between the trimmed V and J ends, which lost 4 bases and 0 bases, there was a span of 8 bases. There are 13 residues in the CDR3. In DNA, the CDR3 is TGCGCCAGCAGCCCGTCAGACTCCTACGAGCAGTACTTC. It specifies CASSPSDSYEQYF.

The rearrangement links TRBV4-3 to TRBJ2-7, with no clear D. CDR3 size: 14 residues. CDR1 is LGHNA, CDR2 YSLEER, per germline. Trimming took 0 bases from V and 4 from J, leaving 10 bases between them. CDR3 sequence reads: CASSQDPAGYEQYF. In DNA, the CDR3 is TGCGCCAGCAGCCAAGATCCGGCAGGTTACGAGCAGTACTTC.

This chain connects TRBV19 to TRBJ2-2; D gene uncertain. Looked up from germline, CDR1 is LNHDA and CDR2 is SQIVND (reference sequence). V lost 8 bases, J lost 2 bases, and 15 bases lay in between. CDR3 size: 15 residues. This CDR3 is CASVTRHLNTGELFF. The CDR3 bases are TGTGCCAGTGTTACGAGACACCTAAACACCGGGGAGCTGTTTTTT.

The chain is built from TRBV12-3 or TRBV12-4 and TRBJ1-1; 7 nucleotides match TRBD1. The J segment lost 2 bases and the V segment lost 5 bases, leaving 2 bases of the junction unmatched. The CDR3 sequence is 13 residues long. DNA for the CDR3: TGTGCCAGCAGTGGGACAGTCAACACTGAAGCTTTCTTT. The encoded protein is CASSGTVNTEAFF.

The chain joins TRBV18 to TRBJ2-7; 11 bases map to TRBD2. This CDR3 comprises 14 residues. Germline CDR1 KGHSH, CDR2 LQKENI. J lost 3 bases, V lost 4 bases, and 2 bases had no gene match. In nucleotides, the CDR3 is TGTGCCAGCTCACAGACTAGCGGGGACTACGAGCAGTACTTC. Translated: CASSQTSGDYEQYF.

The V call is TRBV12-5, the J call TRBJ2-5; TRBD2 matches at 13 bases. This CDR3 region has 17 residues. V lost 0 bases, J lost 2 bases, and 3 bases stayed unmatched. Germline loops: CDR1 LGHNT, CDR2 FRNRAP. CDR3 sequence (DNA): TGTGCTAGTGGTTTGGTACTGACTAGCGGGGGGCAAGAGACCCAGTACTTC. This gives the protein CASGLVLTSGGQETQYF.

This chain connects TRBV5-8 to TRBJ2-3; D is undetermined. CDR3 length equals 15 residues. Germline V lookup: CDR1 SGHTS, CDR2 YDEGEE. The V and J ends lost 1 base and 2 bases respectively, with 11 bases between them. In DNA form, the CDR3 reads TGTGCCAGCAGCTTGAGTCAGGCCTACACAGATACGCAGTATTTT. Translation gives CASSLSQAYTDTQYF.